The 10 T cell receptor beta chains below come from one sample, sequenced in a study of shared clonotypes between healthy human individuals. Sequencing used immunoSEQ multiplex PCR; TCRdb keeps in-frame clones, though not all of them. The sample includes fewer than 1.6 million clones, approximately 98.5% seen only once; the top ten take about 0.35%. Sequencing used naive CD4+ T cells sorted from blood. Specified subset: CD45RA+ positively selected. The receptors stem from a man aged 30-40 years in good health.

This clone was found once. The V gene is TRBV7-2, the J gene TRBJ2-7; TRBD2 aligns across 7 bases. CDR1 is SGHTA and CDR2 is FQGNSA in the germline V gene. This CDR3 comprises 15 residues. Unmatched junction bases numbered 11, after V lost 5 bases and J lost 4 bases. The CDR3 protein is CASSPYGTTKYEQYF. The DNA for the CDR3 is TGTGCCAGCAGCCCATACGGGACTACTAAATACGAGCAGTACTTC.

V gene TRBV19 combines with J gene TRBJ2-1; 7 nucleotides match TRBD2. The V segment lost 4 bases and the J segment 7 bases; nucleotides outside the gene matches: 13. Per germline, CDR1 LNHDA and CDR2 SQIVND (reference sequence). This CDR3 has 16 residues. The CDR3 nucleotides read TGTGCCAGTAGTAGGCCCGGGACTAAGGGCAGTAATGAGCAGTTCTTC. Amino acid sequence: CASSRPGTKGSNEQFF.

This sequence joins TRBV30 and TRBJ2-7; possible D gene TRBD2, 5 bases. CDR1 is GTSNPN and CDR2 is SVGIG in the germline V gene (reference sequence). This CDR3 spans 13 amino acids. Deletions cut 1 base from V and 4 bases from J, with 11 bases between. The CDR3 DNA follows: TGTGCCTGGAGTGCGGGATTCTCTTACGAGCAGTACTTC. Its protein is CAWSAGFSYEQYF.

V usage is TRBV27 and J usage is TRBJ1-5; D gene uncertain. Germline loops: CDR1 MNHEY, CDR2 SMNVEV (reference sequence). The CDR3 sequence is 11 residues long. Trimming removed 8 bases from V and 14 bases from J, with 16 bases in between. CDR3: CASGPFGSEHF. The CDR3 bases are TGTGCCAGCGGCCCCTTTGGAAGTGAGCATTTT.

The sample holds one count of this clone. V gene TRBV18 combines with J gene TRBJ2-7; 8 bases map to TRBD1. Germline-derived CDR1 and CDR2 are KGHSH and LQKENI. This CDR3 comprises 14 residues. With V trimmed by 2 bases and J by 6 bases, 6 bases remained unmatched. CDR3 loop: CASSPWGQVVEQYF. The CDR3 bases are TGTGCCAGCTCACCATGGGGACAGGTCGTCGAGCAGTACTTC.

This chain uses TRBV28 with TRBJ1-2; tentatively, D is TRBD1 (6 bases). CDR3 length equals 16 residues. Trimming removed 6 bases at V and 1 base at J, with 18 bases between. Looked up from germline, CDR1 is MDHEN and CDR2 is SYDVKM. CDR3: CASSSPGGARNYGYTF. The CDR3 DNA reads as TGTGCCAGCAGCTCACCGGGGGGGGCCCGTAACTATGGCTACACCTTC.

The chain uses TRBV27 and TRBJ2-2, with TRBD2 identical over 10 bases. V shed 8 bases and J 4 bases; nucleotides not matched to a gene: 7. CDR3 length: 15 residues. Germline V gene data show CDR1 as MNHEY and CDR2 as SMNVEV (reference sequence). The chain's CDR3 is CASGYIAGGTGELFF. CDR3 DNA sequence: TGTGCCAGCGGGTACATAGCGGGAGGCACCGGGGAGCTGTTTTTT.

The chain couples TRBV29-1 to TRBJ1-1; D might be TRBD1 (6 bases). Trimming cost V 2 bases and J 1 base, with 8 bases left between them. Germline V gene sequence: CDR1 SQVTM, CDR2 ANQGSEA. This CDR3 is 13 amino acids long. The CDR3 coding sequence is TGCAGCGTTGAACGGGGGGCGAACACTGAAGCTTTCTTT. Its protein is CSVERGANTEAFF.

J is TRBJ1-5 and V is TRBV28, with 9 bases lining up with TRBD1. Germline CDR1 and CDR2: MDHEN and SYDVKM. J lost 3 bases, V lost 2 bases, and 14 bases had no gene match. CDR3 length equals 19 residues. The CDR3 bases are TGTGCCAGCAGTTTAGTTACAGGGGGCAGGATTTTTCTCAATCAGCCCCAGCATTTT. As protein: CASSLVTGGRIFLNQPQHF.

This CDR3 is CASSSLRDRAYEQYF. The CDR3 nucleotides are TGTGCCAGCAGCTCACTCCGGGACAGAGCCTACGAGCAGTACTTC. The V gene is TRBV11-2, the J gene TRBJ2-7, with 7 positions matching TRBD1. Unmatched junction bases numbered 8, after V lost 4 bases and J lost 2 bases. CDR1 SGHAT and CDR2 FQNNGV come from the germline V gene. This CDR3 comprises 15 residues.